This record covers a single T cell receptor beta chain. The authors deemed Graves' hyperthyroidism stable absent ophthalmopathy progression within 18 months. Lactation, pregnancy, other autoimmune disease or uncontrolled infection led to exclusion of patients. The record originates from a study of T cells in Graves' hyperthyroidism and ophthalmopathy. Amplified TCR beta CDR3 regions came from RNA transcripts. With the HTBI primer set, the TCR CDR3 went through a first round of RT-PCR. One entry per CDR3 protein, called by TCRdb with MiXCR from the multiplex PCR reads. The data contain roughly 420,000 distinct CDR3 sequences, roughly 13% of them singletons. CDR1 is LGHNA, CDR2 YNFKEQ, per germline. The CDR3 contains 16 residues. V trimming: 1 base; J trimming: 0 bases; junction bases outside the gene matches: 4.

Sequenced sample: blood. The chain is built from TRBV4-2 and TRBJ2-3; 7 bases fit TRBD2. This receptor was identified in a woman aged 18-29 years with Graves' hyperthyroidism. The CDR3 DNA follows: TGTGCCAGCAGCCAAGTTACAGCGGGGAGCACAGATACGCAGTATTTT. It specifies CASSQVTAGSTDTQYF.